Below are 2 T cell receptor beta chains sequenced from a single sample in a study of cytomegalovirus exposure and HLA in healthy donors. The PCR contained 60 Vbeta and 13 Jbeta primers. Only in-frame clones appear in the TCRdb table, and some are missing; sequencing was by immunoSEQ multiplex PCR. The repertoire holds some 190,000 clones, with around 82% as singletons. The sequenced sample was PBMCs. The receptors were gathered from a middle-aged man in good health and CMV-seropositive.

CDR3 sequence (DNA): TGTGCCAGCAGCCCGGGACAGAACTATGGCTACACCTTC. As protein: CASSPGQNYGYTF. The rearrangement joins TRBV7-9 to TRBJ1-2; 7 bases are a match to TRBD1. Germline assignment: CDR1 SEHNR and CDR2 FQNEAQ (reference sequence). This CDR3 has 13 residues. The V and J ends lost 5 bases and 2 bases, in that order; junction bases with no gene match: 2.

The chain couples TRBV2 to TRBJ2-7; D is undetermined. The CDR3 has 15 amino acids. Germline V lookup: CDR1 SNHLY, CDR2 FYNNEI. Trimming removed 6 bases at V and 4 bases at J, with 19 bases between. The CDR3 is CASRPHDGTYYEQYF. CDR3 bases: TGTGCCAGCAGGCCCCATGATGGCACATATTACGAGCAGTACTTC.